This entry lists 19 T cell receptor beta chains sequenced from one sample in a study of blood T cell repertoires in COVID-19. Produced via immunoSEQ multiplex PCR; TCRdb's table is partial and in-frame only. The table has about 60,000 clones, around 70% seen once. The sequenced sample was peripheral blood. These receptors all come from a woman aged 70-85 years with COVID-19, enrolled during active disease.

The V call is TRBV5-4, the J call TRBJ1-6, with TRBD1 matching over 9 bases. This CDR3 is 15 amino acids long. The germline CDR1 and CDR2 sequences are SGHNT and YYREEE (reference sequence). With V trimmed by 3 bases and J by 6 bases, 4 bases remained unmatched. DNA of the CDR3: TGTGCCAGCAGCTGGGGGGGACAGGGTAATTCACCCCTCCACTTT. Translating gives CASSWGGQGNSPLHF.

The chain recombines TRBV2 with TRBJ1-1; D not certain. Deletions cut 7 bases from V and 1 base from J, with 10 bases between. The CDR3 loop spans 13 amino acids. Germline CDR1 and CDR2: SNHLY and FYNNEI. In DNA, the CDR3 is TGTGCCAGCAAAGACAATCCGAACACTGAAGCTTTCTTT. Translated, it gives CASKDNPNTEAFF.

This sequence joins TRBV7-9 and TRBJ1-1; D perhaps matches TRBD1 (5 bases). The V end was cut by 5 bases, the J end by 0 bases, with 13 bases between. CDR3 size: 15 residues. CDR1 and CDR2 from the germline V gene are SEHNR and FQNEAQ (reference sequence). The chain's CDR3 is CASSGMAGMNTEAFF. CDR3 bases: TGTGCCAGCAGCGGGATGGCAGGGATGAACACTGAAGCTTTCTTT.

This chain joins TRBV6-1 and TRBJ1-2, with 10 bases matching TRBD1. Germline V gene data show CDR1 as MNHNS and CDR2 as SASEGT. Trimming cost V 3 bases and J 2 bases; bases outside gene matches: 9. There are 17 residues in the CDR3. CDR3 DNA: TGTGCCAGCAGTGACCGGGACAGGGGTATCCTAAACTATGGCTACACCTTC. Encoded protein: CASSDRDRGILNYGYTF.

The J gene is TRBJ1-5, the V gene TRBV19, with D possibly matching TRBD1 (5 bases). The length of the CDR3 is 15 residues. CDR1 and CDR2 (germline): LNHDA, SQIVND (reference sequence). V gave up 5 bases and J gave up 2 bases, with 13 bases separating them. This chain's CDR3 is CASSAGSLGNQPQHF. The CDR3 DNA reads TGTGCCAGTAGTGCAGGGTCCCTTGGCAATCAGCCCCAGCATTTT.

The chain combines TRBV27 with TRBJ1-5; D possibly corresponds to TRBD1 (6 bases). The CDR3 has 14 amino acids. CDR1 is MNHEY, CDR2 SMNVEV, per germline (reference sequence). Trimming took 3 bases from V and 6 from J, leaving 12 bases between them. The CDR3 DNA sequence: TGTGCCAGCAGTTTGGACAGTATGGCTCAGCCCCAGCATTTT. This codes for CASSLDSMAQPQHF.

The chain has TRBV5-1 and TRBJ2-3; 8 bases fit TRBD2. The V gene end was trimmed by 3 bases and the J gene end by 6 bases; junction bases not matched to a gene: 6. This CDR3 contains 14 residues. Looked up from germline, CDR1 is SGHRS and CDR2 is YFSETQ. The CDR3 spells CASSSLAGTDTQYF. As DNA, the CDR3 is TGCGCCAGCAGCTCCTTAGCGGGAACTGATACGCAGTATTTT.

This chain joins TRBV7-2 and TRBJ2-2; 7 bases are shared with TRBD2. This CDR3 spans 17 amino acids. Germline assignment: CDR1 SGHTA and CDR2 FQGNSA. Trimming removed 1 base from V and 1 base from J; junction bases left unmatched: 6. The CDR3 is CASSLGSSGVNTGELFF. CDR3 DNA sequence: TGTGCCAGCAGCTTAGGTTCCAGCGGGGTGAACACCGGGGAGCTGTTTTTT.

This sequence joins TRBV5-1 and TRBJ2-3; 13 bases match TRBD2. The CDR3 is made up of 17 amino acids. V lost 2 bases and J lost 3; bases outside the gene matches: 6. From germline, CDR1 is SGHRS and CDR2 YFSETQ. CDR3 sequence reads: CASSFTSGRAGTDTQYF. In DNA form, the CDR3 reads TGCGCCAGCAGCTTCACTAGCGGGAGGGCCGGAACAGATACGCAGTATTTT.

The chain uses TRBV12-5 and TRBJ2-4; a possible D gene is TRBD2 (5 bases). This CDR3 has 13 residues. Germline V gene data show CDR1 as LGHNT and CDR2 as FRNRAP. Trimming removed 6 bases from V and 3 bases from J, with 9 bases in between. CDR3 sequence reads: CASGDWDKNIQYF. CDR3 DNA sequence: TGTGCTAGTGGGGACTGGGACAAAAACATTCAGTACTTC.

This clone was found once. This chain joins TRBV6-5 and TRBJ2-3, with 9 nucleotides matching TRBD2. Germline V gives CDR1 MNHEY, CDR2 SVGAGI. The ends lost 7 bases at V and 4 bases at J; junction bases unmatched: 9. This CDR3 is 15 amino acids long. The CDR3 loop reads CASILSGGYPDTQYF. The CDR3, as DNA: TGTGCCAGCATTCTAAGCGGGGGGTACCCAGATACGCAGTATTTT.

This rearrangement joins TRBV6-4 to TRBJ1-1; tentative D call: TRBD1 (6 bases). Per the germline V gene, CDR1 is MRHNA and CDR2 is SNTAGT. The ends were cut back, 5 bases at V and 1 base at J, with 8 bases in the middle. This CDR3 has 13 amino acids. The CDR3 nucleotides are TGTGCCAGCAGTCTGGACAGGAACACTGAAGCTTTCTTT. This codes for CASSLDRNTEAFF.

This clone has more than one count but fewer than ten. Here the CDR3 reads CASSSGLYNEQFF. The CDR3 region has the DNA TGTGCCAGCAGCTCCGGACTGTACAATGAGCAGTTCTTC. The J gene is TRBJ2-1, the V gene TRBV7-2; D may be TRBD2 (5 bases). This CDR3 has 13 residues. Deletions cut 4 bases from V and 4 bases from J, with 8 bases between. Germline values: CDR1 SGHTA, CDR2 FQGNSA.

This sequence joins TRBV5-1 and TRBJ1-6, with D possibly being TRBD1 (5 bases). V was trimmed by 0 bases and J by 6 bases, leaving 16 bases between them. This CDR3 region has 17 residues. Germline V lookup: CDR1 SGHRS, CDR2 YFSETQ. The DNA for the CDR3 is TGCGCCAGCAGCTTGGCCCCTACAGGTTGGGGTAATTCACCCCTCCACTTT. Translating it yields CASSLAPTGWGNSPLHF.

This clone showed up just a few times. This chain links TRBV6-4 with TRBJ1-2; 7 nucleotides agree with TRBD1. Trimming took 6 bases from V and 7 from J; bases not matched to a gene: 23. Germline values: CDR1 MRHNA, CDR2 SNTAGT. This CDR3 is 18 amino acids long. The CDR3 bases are TGTGCCAGCAGCCTGATGCCTGGGACAGAGCCAAATAGGGGTGGCTACACCTTC. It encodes CASSLMPGTEPNRGGYTF.

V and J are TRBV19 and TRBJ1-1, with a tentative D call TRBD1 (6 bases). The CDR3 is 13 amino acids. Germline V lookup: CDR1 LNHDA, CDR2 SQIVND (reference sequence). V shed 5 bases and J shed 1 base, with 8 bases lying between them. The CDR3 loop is CASSVTGNTEAFF. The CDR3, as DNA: TGTGCCAGTAGTGTGACAGGGAACACTGAAGCTTTCTTT.

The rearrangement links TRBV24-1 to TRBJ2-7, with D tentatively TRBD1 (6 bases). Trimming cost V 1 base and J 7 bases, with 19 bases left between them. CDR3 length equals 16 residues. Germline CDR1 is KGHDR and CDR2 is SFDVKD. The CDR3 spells CATSDFDLAPRGEQYV. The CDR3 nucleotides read TGTGCCACCAGTGATTTCGACCTAGCTCCTAGGGGGGAGCAGTACGTC.

The CDR3 DNA reads TGTGCCAGCAGTCCGACCAACCCCCGGACAGGGGCTGGCTACACCTTC. As protein: CASSPTNPRTGAGYTF. The chain carries TRBV27 and TRBJ1-2; 9 bases match TRBD1. Germline V gene lookup returns CDR1 MNHEY and CDR2 SMNVEV (reference sequence). V shed 5 bases, J shed 7 bases, and the junction held 14 bases outside the gene matches. There are 16 residues in the CDR3.

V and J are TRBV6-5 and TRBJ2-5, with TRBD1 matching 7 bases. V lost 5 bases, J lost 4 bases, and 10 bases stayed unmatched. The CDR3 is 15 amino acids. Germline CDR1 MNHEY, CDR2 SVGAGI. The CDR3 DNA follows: TGTGCCAGCAGTCCAGTCAGGGGGTTACTAGAGACCCAGTACTTC. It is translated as CASSPVRGLLETQYF.